The rows below give T cell receptor beta chains drawn from one sample of a study of T-cell reconstitution after alpha-beta-depleted transplantation in children. MiXCR, run by TCRdb on the PCR reads, gives a single entry per CDR3 protein. The sample has around 200,000 distinct CDR3 sequences; roughly 10% are singletons. The sequencing here drew on PBMCs from the stem cell graft donor, taken from the stem cell graft. These receptors were taken from a human donor who donated a stem cell graft to a child with acute lymphoblastic leukemia. The conserved cysteine and the conserved F or W are not part of the CDR3 here. A D gene is named only where the DNA matches it firmly.

TRBV5-1	.	TRBJ2-1	ASSSAESYNEQF
TRBV24-1	.	TRBJ2-5	VTSDSAGQETQY
TRBV11-3	.	TRBJ2-1	ASSFGRSNNEQF
TRBV12-3/TRBV12-4	TRBD1	TRBJ1-5	ASSLGRQGASWQPQH
TRBV24-1	TRBD1	TRBJ2-1	ATSDQGQGAPNEQF
TRBV5-1	TRBD1	TRBJ1-1	ASSLGAGGLNTEAF
TRBV29-1	TRBD1	TRBJ2-5	SVERQGLQETQY
TRBV27	TRBD2	TRBJ2-1	ASSATSGGAGEQF
TRBV20-1	TRBD1	TRBJ2-5	SARDRDRAIETQY
TRBV6-1	.	TRBJ1-1	ASMKGNTEAF
TRBV21-1	.	TRBJ2-5	ASIWTDNQETQY
TRBV12-3/TRBV12-4	TRBD2	TRBJ2-1	ASSGTSGGPEQF
TRBV20-1	TRBD1	TRBJ2-5	SAHGQGETQY
TRBV7-2	.	TRBJ2-5	ASSLTGTKYQETQY
TRBV27	.	TRBJ1-2	ASSLFGRGTSYGYT
TRBV29-1	.	TRBJ2-5	SVGGTSGTQY
TRBV29-1	TRBD1	TRBJ2-7	SARDSPYYEQY
TRBV7-2	.	TRBJ1-6	ASSFRDTYNSPLH
TRBV20-1	TRBD2	TRBJ2-4	SARRLAGNIQY
TRBV12-3/TRBV12-4	.	TRBJ2-3	ASSLGVSTDTQY
TRBV10-2	TRBD2	TRBJ2-7	ASRSGTSGGAASEQY
TRBV12-5	.	TRBJ2-5	ASGLEGGETQY
TRBV20-1	TRBD1	TRBJ2-1	SARGDRGVYNEQF
TRBV5-1	.	TRBJ1-1	ASSLGEVRRENTEAF
TRBV15	.	TRBJ2-5	ATSREAGQSNQETQY
TRBV6-1	.	TRBJ2-7	ASSVLDQGISSYEQY
TRBV19	.	TRBJ2-7	ASSITATYEQY
TRBV5-4	.	TRBJ1-2	ASSSTETNYGYT
TRBV10-2	TRBD1	TRBJ1-5	ASSDGGQGADQPQH
TRBV11-2	TRBD1	TRBJ1-5	ASSQGQEHRPQH